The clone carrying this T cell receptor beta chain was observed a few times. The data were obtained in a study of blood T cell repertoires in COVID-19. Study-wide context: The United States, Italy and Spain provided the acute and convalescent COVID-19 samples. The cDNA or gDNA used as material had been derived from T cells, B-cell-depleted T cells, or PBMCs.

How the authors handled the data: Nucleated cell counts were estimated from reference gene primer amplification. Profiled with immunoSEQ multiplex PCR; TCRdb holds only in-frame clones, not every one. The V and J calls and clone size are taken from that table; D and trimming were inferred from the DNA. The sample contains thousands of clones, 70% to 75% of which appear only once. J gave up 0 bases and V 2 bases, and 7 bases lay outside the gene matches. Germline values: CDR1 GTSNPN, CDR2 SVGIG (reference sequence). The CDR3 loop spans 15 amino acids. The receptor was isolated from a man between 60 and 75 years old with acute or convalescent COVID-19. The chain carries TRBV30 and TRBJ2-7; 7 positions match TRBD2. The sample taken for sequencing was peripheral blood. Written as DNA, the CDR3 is TGTGCCTGGAGTTTGGGGGGGTTTAGCTCCTACGAGCAGTACTTC. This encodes CAWSLGGFSSYEQYF.